The 20 T cell receptor beta chains listed next were all sequenced from one sample in a study of blood T cell repertoires in COVID-19. Produced via immunoSEQ multiplex PCR; TCRdb's table is partial and in-frame only. The data show under 85,000 clones, about 85% seen once. Sequencing input: peripheral blood. The receptor source for this set is a man older than 75 with acute or convalescent COVID-19.

There are a few counts of this clone. The chain joins TRBV11-2 to TRBJ1-2; D uncertain. V was pared by 5 bases and J by 4 bases, with 11 bases between. Germline V lookup: CDR1 SGHAT, CDR2 FQNNGV. CDR3 length: 13 residues. The CDR3 DNA reads TGTGCCAGCAGCCCAGTGGGCTCCTATGGCTACACCTTC. Amino acid sequence: CASSPVGSYGYTF.

The genes are TRBV7-9 and TRBJ1-6; TRBD1 agrees at 7 bases. Losses at the gene ends were 1 base for V and 9 bases for J; bases not matched to a gene: 6. Germline V lookup: CDR1 SEHNR, CDR2 FQNEAQ (reference sequence). CDR3 length equals 15 residues. This chain's CDR3 is CASSLGQGRGSPLHF. CDR3 nucleotides: TGTGCCAGCAGCTTAGGACAGGGCAGGGGTTCACCCCTCCACTTT.

V usage is TRBV19 and J usage is TRBJ2-3; possible D gene TRBD1, 6 bases. Germline assignment: CDR1 LNHDA and CDR2 SQIVND (reference sequence). The CDR3 contains 13 residues. Deletions cut 6 bases from V and 4 bases from J, with 11 bases between. CDR3 DNA sequence: TGTGCCAGTAGCAACAGGGCTGCAGATACGCAGTATTTT. Encoded protein: CASSNRAADTQYF.

The CDR3 spells CASRAGGLVEQYF. The DNA for the CDR3 is TGTGCCAGCAGGGCAGGGGGCTTGGTCGAGCAGTACTTC. This chain links TRBV6-5 with TRBJ2-7, with 8 bases identical to TRBD1. The CDR3 is 13 amino acids. V lost 6 bases and J lost 6; bases outside the gene matches: 7. The V gene's germline CDR1 is MNHEY and CDR2 SVGAGI.

The chain uses TRBV30 and TRBJ1-5, with 7 bases lining up with TRBD1. The CDR3 has 13 residues. V trimming: 5 bases; J trimming: 4 bases; junction bases outside the gene matches: 5. Germline CDR1 reads GTSNPN; CDR2 reads SVGIG (reference sequence). This CDR3 is CAWSQQGNQPQHF. CDR3 nucleotides: TGTGCCTGGTCCCAACAGGGGAATCAGCCCCAGCATTTT.

The chain couples TRBV10-3 to TRBJ1-6; the match to TRBD1 covers 9 bases. The germline gives CDR1 ENHRY, CDR2 SYGVKD. This CDR3 comprises 15 residues. Trimming at V came to 6 bases and at J to 6 bases, leaving 6 bases not matched to a gene. The CDR3 region has the DNA TGTGCCATCAGCGAGGGACAGGGCCTTAATTCACCCCTCCACTTT. Encoded protein: CAISEGQGLNSPLHF.

The V gene is TRBV24-1, the J gene TRBJ2-1; a weak D match, TRBD2 (5 bases). Trimming cost V 2 bases and J 5 bases, with 15 bases left between them. CDR1 KGHDR and CDR2 SFDVKD come from the germline V gene. The CDR3 loop spans 16 amino acids. CDR3 region: CATSDWNQGLDNEQFF. The DNA of the CDR3 is TGTGCCACCAGTGATTGGAATCAAGGACTGGACAATGAGCAGTTCTTC.

Details on this clone: No DNA is shown, since the ends of the CDR3 on it are uncertain; the CDR3 is the one TCRdb lists. CDR3 loop: CASSTSGGTGYEQYF. The chain recombines TRBV6-1 with TRBJ2-7; the D call of TRBD2 is as the table states it, not checked on the DNA. From its first to its last residue, the CDR3 has 15 amino acids. Germline values: CDR1 MNHNS, CDR2 SASEGT.

The chain recombines TRBV18 with TRBJ2-1; D is ambiguous. The CDR3 length is 15 residues. V was shortened by 3 bases and J by 2 bases, with 11 bases between the two germline ends. Germline V lookup: CDR1 KGHSH, CDR2 LQKENI. The CDR3 DNA is TGTGCCAGCTCACCGCCGGGTGCTACCTACAATGAGCAGTTCTTC. This translates into CASSPPGATYNEQFF.

V usage is TRBV5-6 and J usage is TRBJ1-2, with 7 bases identical to TRBD1. Germline CDR1 SGHDT, CDR2 YYEEEE. V shed 4 bases and J 0 bases; nucleotides not matched to a gene: 9. CDR3 size: 16 residues. Written as DNA, the CDR3 is TGTGCCAGCAGCAGAGGGGGCGCCGGGGCTAACTATGGCTACACCTTC. Translated: CASSRGGAGANYGYTF. The full variable domain, with the rest looked up from reference TRBV5-6 and TRBJ1-2, is DAGVTQSPTHLIKTRGQQVTLRCSPKSGHDTVSWYQQALGQGPQFIFQYYEEEERQRGNFPDRFSGHQFPNYSSELNVNALLLGDSALYLCASSRGGAGANYGYTFGSGTRLTVV.

The chain joins TRBV7-6 to TRBJ2-1, with TRBD2 matching over 11 bases. Germline V gives CDR1 SGHVS, CDR2 FNYEAQ. The CDR3 covers 19 residues. With V trimmed by 4 bases and J by 5 bases, 16 bases remained unmatched. DNA for the CDR3: TGTGCCAGCAGCTCACAGCCCAGTTTAGCGGGAGGGCCCCACAATGAGCAGTTCTTC. Protein sequence: CASSSQPSLAGGPHNEQFF.

This chain joins TRBV5-6 and TRBJ2-5, with D maybe TRBD2 (6 bases). The CDR3 extends over 17 amino acids. Germline CDR1 SGHDT, CDR2 YYEEEE. V lost 1 base and J lost 4, with 20 bases in between. The CDR3 region has the DNA TGTGCCAGCAGCTTGTATCCAGGAGGCGGAGGGCGAGAGACCCAGTACTTC. Its translation: CASSLYPGGGGRETQYF.

The chain links TRBV19 to TRBJ1-3; D unclear. CDR3 length equals 17 residues. Germline assignment: CDR1 LNHDA and CDR2 SQIVND (reference sequence). V was clipped by 7 bases and J by 7 bases, with 26 bases between them. DNA for the CDR3: TGTGCCAGTACCGACGGGGTCGGTGGCAGATCGGGGAACACCATATATTTT. It is translated as CASTDGVGGRSGNTIYF. The full variable domain, with the rest looked up from reference TRBV19 and TRBJ1-3, is DGGITQSPKYLFRKEGQNVTLSCEQNLNHDAMYWYRQDPGQGLRLIYYSQIVNDFQKGDIAEGYSVSREKKESFPLTVTSAQKNPTAFYLCASTDGVGGRSGNTIYFGEGSWLTVV.

This clone showed up just once. This chain uses TRBV5-1 with TRBJ1-2; D remains ambiguous. V was pared by 3 bases and J by 4 bases, with 13 bases between. CDR1 and CDR2 from the germline V gene are SGHRS and YFSETQ. The CDR3 length is 14 residues. CDR3 nucleotide sequence: TGCGCCAGCAGCTCGATCGGGGAACTCTATGGCTACACCTTC. It is translated as CASSSIGELYGYTF.

This sequence joins TRBV19 and TRBJ1-5; 7 bases are shared with TRBD1. Trimming at V came to 6 bases and at J to 7 bases, leaving 9 bases not matched to a gene. This CDR3 spans 14 amino acids. CDR1 and CDR2 (germline): LNHDA, SQIVND (reference sequence). CDR3 loop: CASSLRDRRQPQHF. In DNA form, the CDR3 reads TGTGCCAGTAGCTTGCGGGACAGAAGACAGCCCCAGCATTTT.

CDR3 bases: TGCGCCAGCAGCTTGTCCCTAGCGGGGTCTCAGCGGTACTTC. It is translated as CASSLSLAGSQRYF. The gene calls are TRBV5-1 and TRBJ2-5; 9 bases align to TRBD2. V lost 1 base and J lost 13; bases outside the gene matches: 11. The CDR3 totals 14 residues. Germline V gene sequence: CDR1 SGHRS, CDR2 YFSETQ.

This chain links TRBV24-1 with TRBJ1-2; D call uncertain. CDR3 length equals 11 residues. V lost 5 bases and J 4 bases, leaving 4 bases between the germline ends. Germline V gene lookup returns CDR1 KGHDR and CDR2 SFDVKD. CDR3 sequence reads: CATSASYGYTF. In DNA form, the CDR3 reads TGTGCCACCAGTGCTAGCTATGGCTACACCTTC.

The chain links TRBV9 to TRBJ2-5; 13 nucleotides agree with TRBD2. The germline V gene has CDR1 SGDLS and CDR2 YYNGEE. The CDR3 runs 16 residues. With V trimmed by 4 bases and J by 5 bases, 8 bases remained unmatched. DNA for the CDR3: TGTGCCAGCAGCATCCCGGGACTAGCGGGAAAGGAGACCCAGTACTTC. Protein product: CASSIPGLAGKETQYF. The full variable domain, with the rest looked up from reference TRBV9 and TRBJ2-5, is DSGVTQTPKHLITATGQRVTLRCSPRSGDLSVYWYQQSLDQGLQFLIQYYNGEERAKGNILERFSAQQFPDLHSELNLSSLELGDSALYFCASSIPGLAGKETQYFGPGTRLLVL.

The chain couples TRBV11-2 to TRBJ2-1, with 7 bases identical to TRBD2. Trimming removed 3 bases from V and 3 bases from J; junction bases left unmatched: 5. The CDR3 is 15 residues long. Germline V gene data show CDR1 as SGHAT and CDR2 as FQNNGV. CDR3 region: CASSFSASGYNEQFF. The CDR3 region has the DNA TGTGCCAGCAGCTTTTCTGCTAGCGGCTACAATGAGCAGTTCTTC. Full variable domain (missing parts from reference TRBV11-2 and TRBJ2-1): EAGVAQSPRYKIIEKRQSVAFWCNPISGHATLYWYQQILGQGPKLLIQFQNNGVVDDSQLPKDRFSAERLKGVDSTLKIQPAKLEDSAVYLCASSFSASGYNEQFFGPGTRLTVL.

The rearrangement links TRBV6-5 to TRBJ1-2; the D gene is possibly TRBD1 (5 bases). Trimming removed 5 bases from V and 9 bases from J, with 19 bases in between. The CDR3 spans 14 residues. Germline CDR1 is MNHEY and CDR2 is SVGAGI. The CDR3 is CASSPRGGWESYTF. CDR3 coding DNA: TGTGCCAGCAGTCCCCGGGGGGGGTGGGAGAGCTACACCTTC.